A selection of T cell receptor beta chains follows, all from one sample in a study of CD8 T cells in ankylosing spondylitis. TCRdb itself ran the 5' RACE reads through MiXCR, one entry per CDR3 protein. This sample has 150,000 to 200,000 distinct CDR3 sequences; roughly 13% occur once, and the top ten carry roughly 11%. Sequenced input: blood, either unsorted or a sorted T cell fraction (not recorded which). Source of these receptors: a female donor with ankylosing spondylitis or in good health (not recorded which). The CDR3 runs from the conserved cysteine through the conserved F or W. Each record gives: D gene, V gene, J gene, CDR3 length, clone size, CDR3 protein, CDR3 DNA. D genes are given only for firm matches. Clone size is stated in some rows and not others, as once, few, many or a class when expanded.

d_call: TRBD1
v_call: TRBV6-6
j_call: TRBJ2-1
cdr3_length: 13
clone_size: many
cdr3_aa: CASSFGQGTEQFF
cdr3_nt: TGTGCCAGCAGTTTTGGACAGGGGACTGAGCAGTTCTTC

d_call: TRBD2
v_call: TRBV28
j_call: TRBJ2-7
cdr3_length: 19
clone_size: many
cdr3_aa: CASSFVVTSGSREGDEQYF
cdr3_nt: TGTGCCAGCAGTTTTGTGGTGACTAGCGGTTCCCGAGAGGGGGACGAGCAGTACTTC

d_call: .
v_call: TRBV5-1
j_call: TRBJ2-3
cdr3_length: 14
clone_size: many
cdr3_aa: CASRERSSTDTQYF
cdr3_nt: TGCGCCAGCAGAGAGCGGAGTAGCACAGATACGCAGTATTTT

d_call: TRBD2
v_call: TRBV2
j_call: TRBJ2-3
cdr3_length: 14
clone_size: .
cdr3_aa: CASSALAGGTAQYF
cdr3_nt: TGTGCCAGCAGCGCCCTAGCGGGAGGTACGGCGCAGTATTTT

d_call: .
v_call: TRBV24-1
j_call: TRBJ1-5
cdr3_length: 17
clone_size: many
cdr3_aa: CATSDSRTGTTGQPQHF
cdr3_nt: TGTGCCACCAGTGATTCGAGAACTGGGACGACGGGTCAGCCCCAGCATTTT

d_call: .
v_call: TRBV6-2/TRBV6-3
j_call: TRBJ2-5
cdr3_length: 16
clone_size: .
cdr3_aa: CASSYNLGGGQETQYF
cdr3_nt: TGTGCCAGCAGTTACAATCTTGGAGGGGGCCAAGAGACCCAGTACTTC

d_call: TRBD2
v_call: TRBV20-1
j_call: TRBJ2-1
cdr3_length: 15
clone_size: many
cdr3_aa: CSATRLAGGQNEQFF
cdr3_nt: TGCAGTGCCACACGACTAGCGGGAGGACAAAATGAGCAGTTCTTC

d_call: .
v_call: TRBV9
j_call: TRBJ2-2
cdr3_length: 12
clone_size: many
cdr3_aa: CASSVATGELFF
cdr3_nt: TGTGCCAGCAGCGTAGCCACCGGGGAGCTGTTTTTT

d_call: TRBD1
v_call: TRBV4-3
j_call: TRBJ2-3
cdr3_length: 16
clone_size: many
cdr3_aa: CASSQFDREIPDTQYF
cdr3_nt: TGCGCCAGCAGCCAATTCGACAGGGAGATCCCAGATACGCAGTATTTT

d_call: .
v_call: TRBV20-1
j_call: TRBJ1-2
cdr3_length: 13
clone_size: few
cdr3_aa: CSARGVQGYGYTF
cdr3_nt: TGCAGTGCTAGGGGGGTGCAGGGGTATGGCTACACCTTC

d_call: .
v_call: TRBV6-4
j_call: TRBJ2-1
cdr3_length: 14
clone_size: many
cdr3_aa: CASSPGLDHNEQFF
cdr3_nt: TGTGCCAGCAGTCCTGGACTGGATCACAATGAGCAGTTCTTC

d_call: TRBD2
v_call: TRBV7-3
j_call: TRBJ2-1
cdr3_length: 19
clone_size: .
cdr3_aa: CASSFPGLAARDGNNELFF
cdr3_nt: TGTGCCAGCAGCTTTCCGGGACTAGCGGCCAGGGATGGAAACAATGAGCTGTTCTTC

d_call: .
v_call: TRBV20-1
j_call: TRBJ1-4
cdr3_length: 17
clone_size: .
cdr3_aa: CCARDLVRSATNEKLFF
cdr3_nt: TGCTGTGCTAGAGATCTGGTTAGGAGTGCAACTAATGAAAAACTGTTTTTT

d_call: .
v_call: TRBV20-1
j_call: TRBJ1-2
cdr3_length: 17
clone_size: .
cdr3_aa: CSASRDAKKHSNYGYTF
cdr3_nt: TGCAGTGCTAGTAGGGACGCTAAGAAACACTCTAACTATGGCTACACCTTC

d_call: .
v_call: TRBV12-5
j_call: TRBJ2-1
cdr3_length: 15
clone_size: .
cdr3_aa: CASGDTGTRDNEQFF
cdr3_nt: TGTGCTAGTGGTGATACCGGGACCCGGGACAATGAGCAGTTCTTC

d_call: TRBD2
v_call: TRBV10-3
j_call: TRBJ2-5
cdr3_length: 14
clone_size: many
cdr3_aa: CAISEREGGETQYF
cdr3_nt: TGTGCCATCAGTGAGCGGGAGGGAGGAGAGACCCAGTACTTC

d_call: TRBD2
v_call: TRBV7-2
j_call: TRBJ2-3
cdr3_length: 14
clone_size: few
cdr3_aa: CASSLNSGRDTQYF
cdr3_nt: TGTGCCAGCAGCCTTAATAGCGGGAGAGATACGCAGTATTTT

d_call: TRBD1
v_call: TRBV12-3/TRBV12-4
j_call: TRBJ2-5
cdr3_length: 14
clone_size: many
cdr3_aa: CASSSQGIQETQYF
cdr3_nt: TGTGCCAGCAGTTCACAGGGGATCCAAGAGACCCAGTACTTC

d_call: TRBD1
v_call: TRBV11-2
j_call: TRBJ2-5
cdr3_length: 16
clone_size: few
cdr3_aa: CASSSTDRGVTWDPVF
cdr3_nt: TGTGCCAGCAGCTCCACCGACAGGGGCGTTACTTGGGACCCAGTCTTC

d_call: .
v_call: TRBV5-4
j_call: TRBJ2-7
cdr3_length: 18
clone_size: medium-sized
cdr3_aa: CASSLDSLPPRNPYEQYF
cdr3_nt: TGTGCCAGCAGCTTGGACTCTCTCCCACCTAGGAACCCCTACGAGCAGTACTTC

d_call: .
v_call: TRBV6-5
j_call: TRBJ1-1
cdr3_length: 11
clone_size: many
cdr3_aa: CASRLYTEAFF
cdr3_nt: TGTGCCAGCAGGCTATACACTGAAGCTTTCTTT

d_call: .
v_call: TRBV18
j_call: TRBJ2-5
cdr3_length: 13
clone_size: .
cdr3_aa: CASSPDNQETQYF
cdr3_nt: TGTGCCAGCTCACCGGACAACCAAGAGACCCAGTACTTC

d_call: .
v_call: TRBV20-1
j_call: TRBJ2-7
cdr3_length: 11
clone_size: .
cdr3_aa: CSAGRTYEQYF
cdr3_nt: TGCAGTGCGGGGCGGACCTACGAGCAGTACTTC

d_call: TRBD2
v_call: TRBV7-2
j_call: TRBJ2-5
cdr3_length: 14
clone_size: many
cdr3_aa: CASSPDTSGRGQYF
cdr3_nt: TGTGCCAGCAGCCCCGATACTAGCGGGAGGGGACAGTACTTC

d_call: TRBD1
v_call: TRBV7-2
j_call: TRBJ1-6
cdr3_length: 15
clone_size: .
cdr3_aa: CASSLYGQGNPPLHF
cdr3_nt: TGTGCCAGCAGCCTCTACGGACAGGGGAATCCACCCCTCCACTTT

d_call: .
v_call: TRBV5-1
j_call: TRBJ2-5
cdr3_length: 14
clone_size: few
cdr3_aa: CASSSFGGVETQYF
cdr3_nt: TGCGCCAGCAGCTCCTTCGGTGGTGTGGAGACCCAGTACTTC

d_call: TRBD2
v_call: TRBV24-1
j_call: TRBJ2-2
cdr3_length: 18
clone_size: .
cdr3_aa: CATSDLQNSGRTTGELFF
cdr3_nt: TGTGCCACCAGTGATTTGCAAAATAGCGGGAGGACTACCGGGGAGCTGTTTTTT

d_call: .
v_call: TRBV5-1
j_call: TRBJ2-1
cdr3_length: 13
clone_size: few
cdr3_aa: CASSWLSYNEQFF
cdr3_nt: TGCGCCAGCAGTTGGCTCTCCTACAATGAGCAGTTCTTC

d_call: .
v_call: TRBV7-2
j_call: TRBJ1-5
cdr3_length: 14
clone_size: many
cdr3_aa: CASSLTRGSQPQHF
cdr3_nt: TGTGCCAGCAGCTTAACCCGGGGGTCTCAGCCCCAGCATTTT